This T cell receptor (beta chain) stems from a study of T cells after yellow fever vaccination. For the study at large: Fractions containing few cells were prepared with SMART-Seq v4 Ultra Low Input. Study conclusions and caveats: The secondary response showed a weaker magnitude and a faster peak, day 5 versus 15. Clones from primary vaccination mostly reappeared after the booster (roughly 95% CD4, 88% CD8).

5'RACE template switching generated TCR cDNA, adding a universal primer site and UMIs. TCRdb reanalysed the 5' RACE reads using MiXCR and keeps one entry per CDR3 protein. This table holds 550,000 to 750,000 distinct CDR3 sequences, roughly 14% found once. CDR3 length: 13 residues. The V gene lost 2 bases and the J gene lost 6 bases, with 7 bases spanning the gap. Germline-derived CDR1 and CDR2 are SGHTA and FQGNSA. About this clonotype itself: What it recognizes is unknown.

The sequence was collected from a man between 25 and 39 years old who received the YFV17D yellow fever vaccine. The sequencing used PBMCs, collected on the day of the yellow fever booster vaccination. The V and J genes are TRBV7-2 and TRBJ2-2, with D hard to call. CDR3 sequence (DNA): TGTGCCAGCAGCTTATACGTCCCCGGGGAGCTGTTTTTT. Protein sequence: CASSLYVPGELFF.